The sequence of this T cell receptor beta chain was determined in a study of blood T cell repertoires in COVID-19 (dated by TCRdb to about 2020). For the study in its entirety: The collaborator samples originated in the United States, Italy and Spain and spanned the acute and convalescent phases of COVID-19. The material from the prospective study consisted of cDNA or gDNA derived from T cells, B-cell-depleted T cells, or PBMCs. Samples were obtained from the ongoing ImmuneRACE study (first 160 participants) and from 1,200 or so subjects provided by 6 global collaborators. Where HLA class I and class II types were available, the types were taken from metadata supplied by the sample provider, not from assay-based typing. Sample metadata almost always included a de-identified subject ID, COVID-19 status, age in years and sex. Deeply sampled blood TCRbeta repertoires from subjects exposed to, actively infected with, or recovered from COVID-19 were included in the dataset. A freely available public database, intended as a resource for researchers studying the immune response to SARS-CoV-2, is where the repertoires were released.

With respect to this clone: Its antigen target is currently unknown. Base-call qualities are not available, and no considerably larger clone is one nucleotide away.

The immunoSEQ Assay, a bias-controlled multiplex PCR, was used to amplify TCRbeta CDR3 regions from genomic DNA. In the paper's pipeline: The number of nucleated cells in each sample was estimated from the amplification of reference gene primers within the assay. To quantify the absolute abundance of each unique TCRbeta CDR3 rearrangement, sequence reads were collapsed and filtered. Productive Simpson clonality was computed per sample as the square root of Simpson's diversity index over productive rearrangements. The table comes from immuneACCESS by way of TCRdb, which keeps in-frame sequences with V and J called. Part of the clones is missing from these tables; in studies checked, under half for an unresolved V gene and the rest for unknown reasons. The V and J calls and the clone size are those of that table, but D and trimming were determined from the DNA. Within this sample are just over 150,000 clones, with 88% of them counted one time only. Less than 8% of the sample lies in the top ten.

Participants in the prospective study were enrolled through a virtual design, were aged roughly 18 to 90 years, and lived in 24 United States geographic areas. In the prospective study, participants were assigned to cohorts based on the clinical history participants reported in a screening survey and a study questionnaire. ImmuneRACE Cohort 3 recovered participants were defined by two consecutive negative NP/OP PCR tests, healthcare professional clearance, or symptom resolution. Each participant in the prospective study had whole blood, serum and a nasopharyngeal or oropharyngeal swab collected by mobile phlebotomists. Additional blood draws and questionnaires over an approximately two-month period could optionally be provided by prospective study participants. Blood samples from the prospective study were shipped frozen or at room temperature prior to DNA extraction. The CDR3 starts with the cysteine, ends with the phenylalanine, and has 19 residues. Only the CDR3 portion is preserved as DNA: 57 bases, with reading frame beginning at the first base.

Summary of the overall study and its limitations: The quantity of clinical and demographic metadata differed by source and by participant and was supplied without curation.

The chain is assembled from TRBV12-2 and TRBJ2-3; the D segment call TRBD2 is taken from the table without a DNA check. TRBV12-2 counts as a pseudogene. This sequence originates from a woman aged 45 to 65 who had recovered from COVID-19. Sequencing was done on a sample of PBMCs or T cells enriched from blood (not recorded which). The DNA sequence is given as TGTGCAAGTCGCCCCCGGTCGGTAGCGGGGGGGTATTACACAGATACGCAGTATTTT. It is translated as CASRPRSVAGGYYTDTQYF.